This TCR beta chain was sequenced for a study of OX40 agonist ivuxolimab in advanced cancers. Broader study findings: In the expanded peripheral T cells, antigen specificity was never determined.

There are 13 residues in the CDR3. Between the trimmed V and J ends, which lost 3 bases and 5 bases, there was a span of 11 bases. Germline CDR1 and CDR2: SGDLS and YYNGEE. Profiling relied on immunoSEQ multiplex PCR, and the TCRdb table lists in-frame clones only, not all of them. The data hold 20,000 to 30,000 clones, with around 85% observed a single time. This clone was seen a handful of times. Its antigen is as yet unknown. The receptor's source is an adult with an advanced solid tumor such as melanoma, head and neck, liver or kidney cancer. The V call is TRBV9, the J call TRBJ2-5; D not certain. This specimen was CD4+ or CD8+ T cells sorted from blood, taken in a trial of the OX40 agonist ivuxolimab. The CDR3, as DNA: TGTGCCAGCAGCGGCCTTAACTGGGAGACCCAGTACTTC. Encoded protein: CASSGLNWETQYF.